Listed below are T cell receptor beta chains from one sample, sequenced in a study of blood T cell repertoires in COVID-19. The assay was immunoSEQ multiplex PCR, and TCRdb's table has in-frame clones only and misses some. The sample consists of 250,000 to 350,000 clones, 80% to 90% of them appearing once. What was sequenced was peripheral blood. Receptor source: a man aged 25 to 40 with acute or convalescent COVID-19. Each CDR3 is given with its conserved first and last residue. D genes are given only for firm matches. Not all rows give a size; the values are once, few, many and, for expanded clones, a class.

clone size: .
J gene: TRBJ1-2
V gene: TRBV19
D gene: TRBD1
CDR3 DNA: TGTGCCAGTACCCCCCGGGACAGGGGCCTTGCTAACTATGGCTACACCTTC
CDR3 protein: CASTPRDRGLANYGYTF

clone size: once
J gene: TRBJ1-5
V gene: TRBV6-4
D gene: TRBD1
CDR3 DNA: TGTGCCAGCAGTGACTCGGGCAGGGGGAACTATAGCAATCAGCCCCAGCATTTT
CDR3 protein: CASSDSGRGNYSNQPQHF

clone size: .
J gene: TRBJ1-6
V gene: TRBV28
D gene: .
CDR3 DNA: TGTGCCAGCACTGTAGGGGCAACGGTAAATTCACCCCTCCACTTT
CDR3 protein: CASTVGATVNSPLHF

clone size: .
J gene: TRBJ1-2
V gene: TRBV18
D gene: TRBD1
CDR3 DNA: TGTGCCAGCTCACAGGGGACAGGGGGCGATGGCTACACCTTC
CDR3 protein: CASSQGTGGDGYTF

clone size: .
J gene: TRBJ1-6
V gene: TRBV10-2
D gene: .
CDR3 DNA: TGCGCCAGCAGTGCGATCAAGAGCTCCTATAATTCACCCCTCCACTTT
CDR3 protein: CASSAIKSSYNSPLHF

clone size: .
J gene: TRBJ2-2
V gene: TRBV5-1
D gene: TRBD1
CDR3 DNA: TGCGCCAGCAGCTTGGCGGGACAGGGGGTCACCGGGGAGCTGTTTTTT
CDR3 protein: CASSLAGQGVTGELFF

clone size: .
J gene: TRBJ1-6
V gene: TRBV6-6
D gene: TRBD1
CDR3 DNA: TGTGCCAGCAGTCAGAGGGACAGGGTGATTCCCTTGAAATCACCCCTCCACTTT
CDR3 protein: CASSQRDRVIPLKSPLHF

clone size: once
J gene: TRBJ2-7
V gene: TRBV9
D gene: .
CDR3 DNA: TGTGCCAGCAGCGTAGAGGGTCGGGGCGAGCAGTACTTC
CDR3 protein: CASSVEGRGEQYF

clone size: .
J gene: TRBJ2-1
V gene: TRBV9
D gene: TRBD1
CDR3 DNA: TGTGCCAGCAGCGTGGGGACAGGGGTCGCCTCCTACAATGAGCAGTTCTTC
CDR3 protein: CASSVGTGVASYNEQFF

clone size: .
J gene: TRBJ2-7
V gene: TRBV3-1/TRBV3-2
D gene: .
CDR3 DNA: TGTGCCAGCAGCCCTATCCCGCGCCTTACCGGGTACGAGCAGTACTTC
CDR3 protein: CASSPIPRLTGYEQYF

clone size: few
J gene: TRBJ1-1
V gene: TRBV12-5
D gene: .
CDR3 DNA: TGTGCTAGTGGGAAGTCGGCGGTCACTGAAGCTTTCTTT
CDR3 protein: CASGKSAVTEAFF

clone size: .
J gene: TRBJ2-3
V gene: TRBV7-3
D gene: TRBD1
CDR3 DNA: TGTGCCAGCAGCCAAGGGACAGGGGGCACAGATACGCAGTATTTT
CDR3 protein: CASSQGTGGTDTQYF

clone size: .
J gene: TRBJ2-1
V gene: TRBV18
D gene: TRBD2
CDR3 DNA: TGTGCCAGCTCACCAGTCAGCGCGGGAGGGTCAAGCCGGAACAATGAGCAGTTCTTC
CDR3 protein: CASSPVSAGGSSRNNEQFF

clone size: .
J gene: TRBJ2-1
V gene: TRBV30
D gene: .
CDR3 DNA: TGTGCCTGGAGTGCGCAGGCTAATGAGCAGTTCTTC
CDR3 protein: CAWSAQANEQFF

clone size: once
J gene: TRBJ2-7
V gene: TRBV18
D gene: .
CDR3 DNA: TGTGCCAGCTCACCAGCCAGTTACGAGCAGTACTTC
CDR3 protein: CASSPASYEQYF

clone size: .
J gene: TRBJ1-5
V gene: TRBV6-5
D gene: .
CDR3 DNA: TGTGCCAGCAGTACAGGGCGAAGGCCCCAGCATTTT
CDR3 protein: CASSTGRRPQHF